The following is a TCR beta chain sequence with its context. Its antigen is currently unknown. V was trimmed by 2 bases and J by 7 bases, leaving 9 bases between them. Germline-derived CDR1 and CDR2 are SGHAT and FQNNGV. This CDR3 region has 13 residues. This entry belongs to a study of shared clonotypes between healthy human individuals. As for the study in general: Every donor yielded three CD4 naive, three CD4 memory, two CD8 naive and one CD8 memory plate.

Study-wide findings and caveats: In the sorted subsets, rarefaction showed sequencing was incomplete despite large depth.

Profiled with immunoSEQ multiplex PCR; TCRdb holds only in-frame clones, not every one. Of 2 million to 2.5 million clones listed, 90% to 97% are singletons. The rearrangement joins TRBV11-2 to TRBJ1-5; D gene unclear. What was sequenced was naive CD4+ T cells sorted from blood. Subset noted: CD45RA+ positively selected. The TCR sequence derives from a man younger than 35 in good health. Here the CDR3 DNA reads TGTGCCAGCAGCTTAATGGAGGACCAGCCCCAGCATTTT. Its translation is CASSLMEDQPQHF.